This entry lists 17 T cell receptor beta chains sequenced from one sample in a study of OX40 agonist ivuxolimab in advanced cancers. To prepare the library, the immunoSEQ multiplex PCR assay was applied. TCRdb took over this immuneACCESS table, retaining in-frame rearrangements with V and J assigned. Such tables are incomplete; in checked studies, under half of the missing clones stem from an unresolved V gene, and the remainder is unexplained. The sample has some 150,000 clones on record, around 93% of them singletons. The top ten hold under 1.3% of the sample. The specimen was CD4+ or CD8+ T cells sorted from blood, collected in a trial of the OX40 agonist ivuxolimab. These receptors came from an adult with an advanced solid tumor such as melanoma, head and neck, liver or kidney cancer.

In nucleotides, the CDR3 is TGTGCCAGTAGTATGCAGACAGGAAGGGGGTATGGCTACACCTTC. Translated, it gives CASSMQTGRGYGYTF. This chain joins TRBV19 and TRBJ1-2; TRBD1 is a possible D gene (6 bases). V shed 3 bases and J shed 5 bases, with 16 bases lying between them. Germline lookup yields CDR1 LNHDA and CDR2 SQIVND (reference sequence). CDR3 length equals 15 residues.

The DNA of the CDR3 is TGTGCCAGCTCACCTCGAGCGGTTGGATACGAGCAGTACTTC. Protein product: CASSPRAVGYEQYF. This rearrangement joins TRBV18 to TRBJ2-7; a weak D match, TRBD2 (5 bases). The V gene's germline CDR1 is KGHSH and CDR2 LQKENI. The CDR3 loop spans 14 amino acids. With 3 bases removed from V and 4 bases from J, the gap between germline ends came to 13 bases.

This clone was seen just once. The chain recombines TRBV25-1 with TRBJ2-2; D remains ambiguous. Trimming left V 6 bases short and J 11 bases short, with 13 bases between. Germline V gene lookup returns CDR1 MGHDK and CDR2 SYGVNS. This CDR3 spans 12 amino acids. Here the CDR3 DNA reads TGTGCCAGCAGCCCTAAGCCTTATGAGCTGTTTTTT. Amino acid sequence: CASSPKPYELFF.

V gene TRBV9 combines with J gene TRBJ2-1, with D perhaps matching TRBD1 (6 bases). The ends were cut back, 1 base at V and 9 bases at J, with 8 bases in the middle. The CDR3 totals 12 residues. Germline lookup yields CDR1 SGDLS and CDR2 YYNGEE. For the CDR3, the DNA is TGTGCCAGCAGCGTAACAGGGAGTGAGCAGTTCTTC. Translating it yields CASSVTGSEQFF.

The chain couples TRBV11-1 to TRBJ2-5; 7 positions match TRBD1. Germline V CDR1 and CDR2: SGHAT, FQDESV (reference sequence). The trim removed 4 bases at V and 4 bases at J, leaving 6 bases unmatched. The CDR3 is 14 residues long. The CDR3 coding sequence is TGTGCCAGCAGCTCCAGGGACAGAGGAGAGACCCAGTACTTC. Translation: CASSSRDRGETQYF.

V gene TRBV6-5 combines with J gene TRBJ2-7; D perhaps matches TRBD1 (6 bases). The CDR3 runs 13 residues. Per the germline V gene, CDR1 is MNHEY and CDR2 is SVGAGI. With 6 bases removed from V and 3 bases from J, the gap between germline ends came to 12 bases. The CDR3 here is CASRVTGGYEQYF. For the CDR3, the DNA is TGTGCCAGCAGGGTGACAGGTGGCTACGAGCAGTACTTC.

This clone was seen just once. This rearrangement joins TRBV11-2 to TRBJ1-2, with a weak D call TRBD1 (6 bases). Germline loops: CDR1 SGHAT, CDR2 FQNNGV. The V gene lost 7 bases and the J gene lost 0 bases, with 15 bases spanning the gap. This CDR3 comprises 15 residues. The CDR3 DNA reads as TGTGCCAGCAACTCAGGGGCCGCTACTAACTATGGCTACACCTTC. Translated: CASNSGAATNYGYTF.

The chain employs TRBV5-4 and TRBJ2-5; TRBD2 matches 7 bases. There are 16 residues in the CDR3. V gave up 4 bases and J gave up 2 bases; unmatched junction bases: 11. CDR1 SGHNT and CDR2 YYREEE come from the germline V gene (reference sequence). This CDR3 is CASSPWGGGGQETQYF. The CDR3 coding sequence is TGTGCCAGCAGCCCTTGGGGGGGAGGAGGGCAAGAGACCCAGTACTTC.

The chain joins TRBV28 to TRBJ2-6, with D perhaps matching TRBD2 (6 bases). Germline-derived CDR1 and CDR2 are MDHEN and SYDVKM. There are 16 residues in the CDR3. The V gene lost 5 bases and the J gene lost 3 bases, with 14 bases spanning the gap. The CDR3 bases are TGTGCCAGCAGTGGAGGGCCGGGAATTGGGGCCAACGTCCTGACTTTC. Its translation is CASSGGPGIGANVLTF.

The V call is TRBV5-6, the J call TRBJ2-5; D may match TRBD1 or TRBD2 (5 bases each). In germline, CDR1 is SGHDT, CDR2 YYEEEE. This CDR3 spans 14 amino acids. V lost 2 bases, J lost 2 bases, and 10 bases lay in between. CDR3 bases: TGTGCCAGCAGCTTAGGGACCGTTCAAGAGACCCAGTACTTC. Its protein product is CASSLGTVQETQYF.

CDR3 bases: TGTGCCAGCAGTGATGCCGGGTCCTACGAGCAGTACTTC. This gives the protein CASSDAGSYEQYF. The rearrangement joins TRBV2 to TRBJ2-7, with unresolved D. Trimming took 3 bases from V and 1 from J, leaving 7 bases between them. Germline values: CDR1 SNHLY, CDR2 FYNNEI. This CDR3 spans 13 amino acids.

The chain recombines TRBV18 with TRBJ1-6; D unclear. V was pared by 3 bases and J by 7 bases, with 13 bases between. The CDR3 spans 15 residues. Germline CDR1 and CDR2: KGHSH and LQKENI. The DNA of the CDR3 is TGTGCCAGCTCACCGGCCGGAGGTTCCAATTCACCCCTCCACTTT. Translation gives CASSPAGGSNSPLHF.

The CDR3 DNA reads as TGCAGTGCTAGAGATAACACTGAAGCTTTCTTT. As protein: CSARDNTEAFF. This chain joins TRBV20-1 and TRBJ1-1, with no clear D. The V gene lost 0 bases and the J gene lost 2 bases, with 1 base spanning the gap. CDR1 and CDR2 (germline): DFQATT, SNEGSKA (reference sequence). This CDR3 comprises 11 residues.

CDR3 nucleotides: TGCGCCAGCAGCTCCCTTCCGGGACTAGATGGCGAGCAGTACTTC. It yields the protein CASSSLPGLDGEQYF. The chain is built from TRBV5-1 and TRBJ2-7; TRBD2 matches 8 bases. Germline V lookup: CDR1 SGHRS, CDR2 YFSETQ. There are 15 residues in the CDR3. Trimming took 3 bases from V and 6 from J; bases not matched to a gene: 11.

The chain is built from TRBV4-1 and TRBJ1-1; tentative D call: TRBD1 (5 bases). Trimming removed 0 bases from V and 1 base from J, with 12 bases in between. The CDR3 runs 16 residues. Per germline, CDR1 MGHRA and CDR2 YSYEKL. The CDR3 DNA reads TGCGCCAGCAGCCAAGAGCGGGGGAGGAAGAACACTGAAGCTTTCTTT. Its protein product is CASSQERGRKNTEAFF.

This clone has just a few counts. The V and J genes are TRBV7-3 and TRBJ2-7; 10 bases map to TRBD2. From germline, CDR1 is SGHTA and CDR2 FQGTGA. After removal of 3 bases from V and 0 bases from J, the junction contained 5 bases not matched to a gene. CDR3 size: 16 residues. CDR3 coding DNA: TGTGCCAGCAGCTTGACCGGGACTAGCGACTCCTACGAGCAGTACTTC. Its translation: CASSLTGTSDSYEQYF.

Details on this clone: The sample has other DNA sequences that encode this CDR3 too. J is TRBJ2-5 and V is TRBV2, with 10 bases aligning to TRBD1. V shed 3 bases, J shed 3 bases, and the junction held 4 bases outside the gene matches. The CDR3 extends over 15 amino acids. In germline, CDR1 is SNHLY, CDR2 FYNNEI. The CDR3 bases are TGTGCCAGCAGTGATGGACAGGGGGGGAAAGAGACCCAGTACTTC. Protein product: CASSDGQGGKETQYF.